This passage covers 26 T cell receptor beta chains from one sample sequenced in a study of blood T cells in healthy people across ages. A sample-barcoded 5' primer and a J-beta primer mix were used in a second PCR of roughly 7 to 12 cycles. TCRdb called the 5' RACE reads again in MiXCR, with one record for every CDR3 protein. The sample consists of hundreds of thousands of distinct CDR3 sequences, 46% of them appearing once. The sample was blood. The source of these receptors is a man aged 80 or over in good health.

The chain uses TRBV20-1 and TRBJ1-2; D may be TRBD1 (6 bases). The germline V and J ends were trimmed by 2 bases and 4 bases, with 11 bases remaining between them. This CDR3 comprises 13 residues. Germline V CDR1 and CDR2: DFQATT, SNEGSKA (reference sequence). DNA for the CDR3: TGCAGTGCTAGAAGTAGGGGGGGCTATGGCTACACCTTC. Translation: CSARSRGGYGYTF.

A few counts support this clonotype. The rearrangement links TRBV27 to TRBJ2-7; 9 nucleotides align to TRBD1. The CDR3 contains 16 residues. Germline V gene data show CDR1 as MNHEY and CDR2 as SMNVEV (reference sequence). The J segment lost 6 bases and the V segment lost 0 bases, leaving 9 bases of the junction unmatched. This CDR3 reads CASSLSGQGKVSEQYF. The CDR3, as DNA: TGTGCCAGCAGTTTATCCGGACAGGGGAAAGTAAGCGAGCAGTACTTC.

V gene TRBV18 combines with J gene TRBJ2-5, with a weak D call TRBD1 (7 bases). Trimming left V 5 bases short and J 5 bases short, with 15 bases between. The germline gives CDR1 KGHSH, CDR2 LQKENI. CDR3 length: 14 residues. The CDR3 bases are TGTGCCAGCTCAATGACAGGGAGGTTGGAGACCCAGTACTTC. Its protein is CASSMTGRLETQYF.

This clonotype has only one observation. V usage is TRBV20-1 and J usage is TRBJ1-1, with D possibly matching TRBD1 (5 bases). V was clipped by 7 bases and J by 4 bases, with 13 bases between them. The length of the CDR3 is 12 residues. CDR1 DFQATT and CDR2 SNEGSKA come from the germline V gene (reference sequence). The CDR3 bases are TGCAGTGGACGGTGGGGGGGCACTGAAGCTTTCTTT. It yields the protein CSGRWGGTEAFF.

The chain is built from TRBV10-1 and TRBJ2-3; 8 bases are a match to TRBD1. J gave up 1 base and V 6 bases, and 9 bases lay outside the gene matches. Per germline, CDR1 WNHNN and CDR2 SYGVQD (reference sequence). The CDR3 length is 16 residues. CDR3 amino acids: CASSKQGVEGTDTQYF. The CDR3 coding sequence is TGCGCCAGCAGCAAACAGGGGGTAGAGGGCACAGATACGCAGTATTTT.

The chain recombines TRBV4-1 with TRBJ2-6; D is perhaps TRBD1 (6 bases). CDR1 MGHRA and CDR2 YSYEKL come from the germline V gene. The CDR3 extends over 20 amino acids. The ends were cut back, 0 bases at V and 1 base at J, with 19 bases in the middle. The CDR3 sequence: CASSQDSSNRAISGANVLTF. CDR3 bases: TGCGCCAGCAGCCAAGATTCGTCGAACAGGGCTATTTCTGGGGCCAACGTCCTGACTTTC.

This clonotype was seen a handful of times. V and J are TRBV20-1 and TRBJ2-1; TRBD2 is a possible D gene (6 bases). The CDR3 is made up of 12 amino acids. Germline CDR1 is DFQATT and CDR2 is SNEGSKA (reference sequence). Between the trimmed V and J ends, which lost 8 bases and 1 base, there was a span of 9 bases. The chain's CDR3 is CSSGVSYNEQFF. CDR3 nucleotide sequence: TGCAGTTCGGGGGTTTCCTACAATGAGCAGTTCTTC.

In this sample, this clonotype turned up a few times. J is TRBJ2-3 and V is TRBV4-2, with 7 positions matching TRBD2. V was clipped by 2 bases and J by 1 base; unmatched bases: 12. Germline loops: CDR1 LGHNA, CDR2 YNFKEQ. CDR3 size: 18 residues. The CDR3 sequence: CASSQYGGRAQGTDTQYF. In nucleotides, the CDR3 is TGTGCCAGCAGCCAATACGGTGGGAGGGCCCAAGGCACAGATACGCAGTATTTT.

The chain is built from TRBV9 and TRBJ1-3; D might be TRBD1 (5 bases). The CDR3 is 15 residues long. V was cut by 3 bases and J by 4 bases, with 14 bases left in between. CDR1 and CDR2 (germline): SGDLS, YYNGEE. The CDR3 loop reads CASSAPGVAGNTIYF. CDR3 DNA sequence: TGTGCCAGCAGCGCTCCGGGGGTGGCCGGAAACACCATATATTTT. Looking up the rest from reference TRBV9 and TRBJ1-3 gives the full variable domain: DSGVTQTPKHLITATGQRVTLRCSPRSGDLSVYWYQQSLDQGLQFLIQYYNGEERAKGNILERFSAQQFPDLHSELNLSSLELGDSALYFCASSAPGVAGNTIYFGEGSWLTVV.

This clonotype was found a few times. The V and J genes are TRBV29-1 and TRBJ2-5; D is uncertain. V lost 6 bases to trimming and J lost 4 bases, with 24 bases between them. The CDR3 has 16 residues. The germline V gene has CDR1 SQVTM and CDR2 ANQGSEA. The CDR3 nucleotides are TGCAGCGTCCAAAAGGGTGGGTCTGGGCCCCTAGAGACCCAGTACTTC. Residues: CSVQKGGSGPLETQYF.

V and J are TRBV27 and TRBJ2-3, with a possible D match to TRBD1 (5 bases). CDR3 size: 14 residues. Per the germline V gene, CDR1 is MNHEY and CDR2 is SMNVEV (reference sequence). The germline V and J ends were trimmed by 5 bases and 2 bases, with 11 bases remaining between them. The DNA for the CDR3 is TGTGCCAGCAGTGTACAGGTTCCCACAGATACGCAGTATTTT. Protein: CASSVQVPTDTQYF.

The rearrangement links TRBV15 to TRBJ2-2, with TRBD2 matching over 11 bases. V shed 0 bases and J 0 bases; nucleotides not matched to a gene: 3. The germline V gene has CDR1 LNHNV and CDR2 YYDKDF (reference sequence). This CDR3 comprises 18 residues. CDR3 residues: CATSRDGTSGANTGELFF. CDR3 in DNA: TGTGCCACCAGCAGAGATGGGACTAGCGGAGCGAACACCGGGGAGCTGTTTTTT.

Points on this clonotype: This may be a read error, as it is one base from a much larger clone. V gene TRBV2 combines with J gene TRBJ2-7; D unclear. Germline V CDR1 and CDR2: SNHLY, FYNNEI. The ends were cut back, 7 bases at V and 0 bases at J, with 13 bases in the middle. CDR3 length equals 14 residues. CDR3 sequence (DNA): TGTGCCAGCAAGCTCCGGAATTCCTCCTACGAGCAGTACTTC. Residues: CASKLRNSSYEQYF.

V gene TRBV30 combines with J gene TRBJ2-7; a weak D match, TRBD1 (5 bases). Germline V gives CDR1 GTSNPN, CDR2 SVGIG (reference sequence). The CDR3 spans 13 residues. Trimming took 1 base from V and 7 from J, leaving 14 bases between them. CDR3 nucleotide sequence: TGTGCCTGGAGTGCAAGGGGCGACCGGGAGCAGTACTTC. This sequence encodes CAWSARGDREQYF.

The V call is TRBV29-1, the J call TRBJ2-7; no clear D. Germline CDR1 and CDR2: SQVTM and ANQGSEA. V shed 0 bases and J shed 4 bases, with 7 bases lying between them. There are 12 residues in the CDR3. The CDR3 reads CSVEDGHYEQYF. Here the CDR3 DNA reads TGCAGCGTTGAAGATGGGCATTACGAGCAGTACTTC.

The CDR3 protein is CASSLGFTDTQYF. The CDR3 DNA sequence: TGTGCCAGCAGCTTAGGTTTCACAGATACGCAGTATTTT. The V gene is TRBV7-9, the J gene TRBJ2-3; no clear D. The CDR3 loop spans 13 amino acids. Germline V gene sequence: CDR1 SEHNR, CDR2 FQNEAQ (reference sequence). V lost 1 base and J lost 2, with 4 bases in between. The variable domain in full, completed from reference TRBV7-9 and TRBJ2-3, reads DTGVSQNPRHKITKRGQNVTFRCDPISEHNRLYWYRQTLGQGPEFLTYFQNEAQLEKSRLLSDRFSAERPKGSFSTLEIQRTEQGDSAMYLCASSLGFTDTQYFGPGTRLTVL.

The rearrangement uses TRBV3-1 and TRBJ2-1, with 12 nucleotides matching TRBD2. The J segment lost 6 bases and the V segment lost 4 bases, leaving 10 bases of the junction unmatched. Germline assignment: CDR1 LGHDT and CDR2 YNNKEL (reference sequence). This CDR3 is 17 amino acids long. CDR3 DNA: TGTGCCAGCAGCCGACTAATACTAGCGGGAGGAGTCAATGAGCAGTTCTTC. The encoded protein is CASSRLILAGGVNEQFF.

The chain has TRBV4-2 and TRBJ2-1, with D possibly TRBD2 on 6 matching bases. Trimming stripped 4 bases from V and 9 bases from J, with 16 bases between. The CDR3 runs to 14 residues. Germline V lookup: CDR1 LGHNA, CDR2 YNFKEQ. In nucleotides, the CDR3 is TGTGCCAGCAGCCCCCACAGACTAGACGGTGAGCAGTTCTTC. Translating gives CASSPHRLDGEQFF.

V usage is TRBV29-1 and J usage is TRBJ1-1; D is possibly TRBD1 (5 bases). The CDR3 has 12 residues. Germline CDR1 SQVTM, CDR2 ANQGSEA. V gave up 1 base and J gave up 6 bases, with 9 bases separating them. The CDR3 nucleotides read TGCAGCGTTGAAGGGGGCGGACCTGAAGCTTTCTTT. Its translation: CSVEGGGPEAFF.

The chain recombines TRBV20-1 with TRBJ2-4; possibly TRBD2 for D (5 bases). Germline V CDR1 and CDR2: DFQATT, SNEGSKA (reference sequence). Trimming pared 0 bases from V and 8 bases from J, leaving 20 bases between. This CDR3 has 16 residues. CDR3 in amino acids: CSARDLKGGGKYIQYF. The CDR3 DNA follows: TGCAGTGCTAGAGATCTCAAGGGCGGAGGTAAATACATTCAGTACTTC.

The J gene is TRBJ2-7, the V gene TRBV7-9, with TRBD1 identical over 10 bases. The CDR3 totals 16 residues. The J segment lost 5 bases and the V segment lost 1 base, leaving 8 bases of the junction unmatched. Germline assignment: CDR1 SEHNR and CDR2 FQNEAQ (reference sequence). CDR3 DNA sequence: TGTGCCAGCAGCTTAGTAGGTACGGGACAGGGGAACGAGCAGTACTTC. Encoded protein: CASSLVGTGQGNEQYF.

This chain uses TRBV7-2 with TRBJ1-6; D might be TRBD1 (6 bases). The CDR3 length is 16 residues. The V end was cut by 5 bases, the J end by 7 bases, with 18 bases between. Germline CDR1 reads SGHTA; CDR2 reads FQGNSA. DNA of the CDR3: TGTGCCAGCAGCCAGGGGTACACCAGAAACAATTCACCCCTCCACTTT. This sequence encodes CASSQGYTRNNSPLHF. The complete variable domain, with remaining parts taken from reference TRBV7-2 and TRBJ1-6, reads GAGVSQSPSNKVTEKGKDVELRCDPISGHTALYWYRQSLGQGLEFLIYFQGNSAPDKSGLPSDRFSAERTGGSVSTLTIQRTQQEDSAVYLCASSQGYTRNNSPLHFGNGTRLTVT.

J is TRBJ1-3 and V is TRBV25-1, with D uncertain. Trimming removed 7 bases from V and 0 bases from J, with 10 bases in between. The germline V gene has CDR1 MGHDK and CDR2 SYGVNS. This CDR3 has 14 amino acids. CDR3 amino acids: CASMGPSSGNTIYF. The CDR3 coding sequence is TGTGCCAGCATGGGCCCAAGCTCTGGAAACACCATATATTTT.

The V gene is TRBV20-1, the J gene TRBJ2-2; D is perhaps TRBD1 (5 bases). The CDR3 loop spans 14 amino acids. With 5 bases removed from V and 2 bases from J, the gap between germline ends came to 12 bases. Germline lookup yields CDR1 DFQATT and CDR2 SNEGSKA (reference sequence). This chain's CDR3 is CSAHDSLNTGELFF. DNA for the CDR3: TGCAGTGCTCACGACAGCCTAAACACCGGGGAGCTGTTTTTT.

Points on this clonotype: This clone may be a read error of a much larger clone one base away. CDR3 loop: CASSGPRGFSTDMQYF. DNA for the CDR3: TGTGCCAGCAGTGGCCCCCGGGGTTTCAGCACAGATATGCAGTATTTT. The genes are TRBV6-1 and TRBJ2-3; the D gene is possibly TRBD2 (5 bases). Germline V lookup: CDR1 MNHNS, CDR2 SASEGT. The CDR3 totals 16 residues.

This clonotype has more than one count but fewer than ten. The V and J genes are TRBV29-1 and TRBJ2-1; TRBD2 matches 9 bases. The CDR3 sequence is 13 residues long. With V trimmed by 6 bases and J by 9 bases, 9 bases remained unmatched. Germline V gives CDR1 SQVTM, CDR2 ANQGSEA. The CDR3 loop is CSVAQAGGGEQFF. The CDR3 DNA follows: TGCAGCGTGGCACAAGCGGGAGGAGGTGAGCAGTTCTTC.